This TCR beta chain was recovered during a study of T cell responses to AZD1222 COVID-19 vaccine. Study-wide results and caveats: AZD1222 recipients seropositive at baseline numbered only six or seven.

The germline V gene has CDR1 MNHEY and CDR2 SVGEGT. Trimming took off 2 bases at V and 2 bases at J, with 12 bases between the two ends. CDR3 size: 16 residues. The repertoire was sequenced with immunoSEQ multiplex PCR; TCRdb's copy has only in-frame clones and lacks some. This sample has roughly 80,000 clones, with approximately 90% found just once. As concerns this clone: Its target is unknown.

J is TRBJ2-2 and V is TRBV6-2 or TRBV6-3; perhaps TRBD2 as D (6 bases). The specimen was peripheral blood, collected 28 days after the second AZD1222 dose. The receptor was isolated from an adult who received the AZD1222 COVID-19 vaccine. The CDR3 loop is CASSYTGTSNTGELFF. CDR3 DNA sequence: TGTGCCAGCAGTTACACCGGGACTTCCAACACCGGGGAGCTGTTTTTT.